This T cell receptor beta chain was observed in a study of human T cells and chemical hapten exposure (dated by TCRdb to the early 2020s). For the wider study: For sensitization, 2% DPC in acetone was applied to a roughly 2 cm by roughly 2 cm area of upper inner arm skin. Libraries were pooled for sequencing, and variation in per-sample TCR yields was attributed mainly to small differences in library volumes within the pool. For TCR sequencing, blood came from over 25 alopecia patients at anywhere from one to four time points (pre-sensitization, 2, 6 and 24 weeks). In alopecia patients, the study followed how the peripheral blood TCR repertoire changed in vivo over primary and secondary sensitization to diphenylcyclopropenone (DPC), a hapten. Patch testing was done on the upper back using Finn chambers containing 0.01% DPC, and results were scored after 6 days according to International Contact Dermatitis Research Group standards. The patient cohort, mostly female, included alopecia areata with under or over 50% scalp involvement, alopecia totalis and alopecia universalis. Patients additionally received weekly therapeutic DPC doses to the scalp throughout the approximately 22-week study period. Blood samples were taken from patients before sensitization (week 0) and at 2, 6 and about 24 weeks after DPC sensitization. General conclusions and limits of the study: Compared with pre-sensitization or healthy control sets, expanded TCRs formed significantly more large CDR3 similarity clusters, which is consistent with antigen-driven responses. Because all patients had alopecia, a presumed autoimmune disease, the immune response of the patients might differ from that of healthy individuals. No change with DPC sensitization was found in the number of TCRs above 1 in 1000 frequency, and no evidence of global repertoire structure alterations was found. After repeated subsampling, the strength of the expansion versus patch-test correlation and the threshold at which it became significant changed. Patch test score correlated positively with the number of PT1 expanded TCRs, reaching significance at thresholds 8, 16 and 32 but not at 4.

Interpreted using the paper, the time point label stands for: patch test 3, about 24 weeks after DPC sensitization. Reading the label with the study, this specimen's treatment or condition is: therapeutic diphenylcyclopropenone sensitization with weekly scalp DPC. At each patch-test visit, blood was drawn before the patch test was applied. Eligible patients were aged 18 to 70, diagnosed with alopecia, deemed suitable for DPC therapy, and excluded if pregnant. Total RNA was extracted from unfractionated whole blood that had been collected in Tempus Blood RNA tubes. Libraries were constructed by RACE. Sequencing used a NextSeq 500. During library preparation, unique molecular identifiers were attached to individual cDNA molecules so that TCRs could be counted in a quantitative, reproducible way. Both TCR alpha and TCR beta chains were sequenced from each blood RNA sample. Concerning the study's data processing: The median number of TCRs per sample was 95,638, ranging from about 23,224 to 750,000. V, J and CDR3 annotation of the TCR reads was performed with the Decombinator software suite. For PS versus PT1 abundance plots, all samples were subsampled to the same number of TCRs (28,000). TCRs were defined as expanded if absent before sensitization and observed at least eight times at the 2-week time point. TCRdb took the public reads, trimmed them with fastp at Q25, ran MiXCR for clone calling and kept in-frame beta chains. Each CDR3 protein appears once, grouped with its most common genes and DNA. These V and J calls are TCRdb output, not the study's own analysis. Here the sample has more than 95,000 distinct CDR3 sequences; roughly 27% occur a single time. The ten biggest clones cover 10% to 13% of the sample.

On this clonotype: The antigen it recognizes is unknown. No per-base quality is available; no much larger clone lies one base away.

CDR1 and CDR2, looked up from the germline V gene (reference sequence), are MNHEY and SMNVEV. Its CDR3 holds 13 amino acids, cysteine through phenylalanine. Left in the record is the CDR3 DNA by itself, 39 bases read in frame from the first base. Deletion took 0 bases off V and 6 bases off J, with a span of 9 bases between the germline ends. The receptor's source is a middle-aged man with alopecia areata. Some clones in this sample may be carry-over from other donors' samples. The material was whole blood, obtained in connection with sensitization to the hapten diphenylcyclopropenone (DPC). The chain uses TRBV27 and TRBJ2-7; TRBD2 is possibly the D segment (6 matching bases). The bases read TGTGCCAGCAGTTTATCGTTGGGGGGCGAGCAGTACTTC. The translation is CASSLSLGGEQYF.